The present T cell receptor (beta chain) was sequenced within a study of T cells expressing NK-cell markers. TCRdb reworked the 5' RACE reads into one entry per CDR3 protein, no DNA. The ten most abundant clones cover 7.3% of a sample with more than 400,000 distinct CDR3 sequences. The CDR3 contains 15 residues. This receptor was identified in a woman between 18 and 69 years old in good health. Sequenced material: blood T cells: a sorted CD56 or NKG2C T cell subset, CD4+ or CD8+ T cells, or bulk PBMC T cells (not recorded which). The genes are TRBV12-3 or TRBV12-4 and TRBJ2-3; TCRdb lists TRBD2, though no DNA is available to test this call. This CDR3 reads CASRHSGGKADTQYF.